This entry concerns a single T cell receptor (beta chain). Its antigen is still unknown. CDR1 LGHDT and CDR2 YNNKEL come from the germline V gene (reference sequence). With 1 base clipped from V and 8 bases from J, the junction kept 6 bases outside the gene matches. The CDR3 contains 14 residues. ViraFEST used viral peptide pools to expand antigen-specific CD4+ T cells before sequencing. Isolation of CD4+ T cells took place after around 10 days of culture. Nucleocapsid antibody tests were negative, and the vaccine recipients had no prior SARS-CoV-2 infection. It was with 10 IU/ml IL-2 and 8 to 10 ug/ml peptides that some 1.9 million PBMC per well were cultured. The sample originates from a study of vaccination effects on CD4 cells after COVID-19. General study points: Nearly all vaccine-induced clones in healthy recipients recognized only SARS-CoV-2. Substantial clonal contraction characterized both infection- and vaccine-induced clones late after vaccination.

TCRdb keeps only in-frame clones here, not all; method: immunoSEQ multiplex PCR. This sample has about 41,000 clones, with 70% found just once. This clonotype was sampled from a human donor who received a COVID-19 vaccine. This specimen consisted of CD4+ T cells from PBMCs cultured with HCoV-OC43 spike peptides, obtained before COVID-19 vaccination. As to subset: HCoV-OC43 spike overlapping peptide pool stimulation. The V call is TRBV3-1 (or the pseudogene TRBV3-2), the J call TRBJ1-2; TRBD1 matches at 8 bases. The CDR3 protein is CASSQGPGGLGYTF. As DNA, the CDR3 is TGTGCCAGCAGCCAAGGCCCAGGGGGCTTAGGCTACACCTTC.